This T cell receptor beta chain was recovered during a study of CD8+CD57+ T cells in acquired aplastic anemia. Germline assignment: CDR1 SGHAT and CDR2 FQNNGV. After removal of 2 bases from V and 6 bases from J, the junction contained 11 bases not matched to a gene. The CDR3 consists of 16 residues. Sequencing involved patients with CD8+CD57+ cell expansion previously shown by flow cytometry. Genomic DNA, the template, was used for profiling of the TCR beta VDJ and CDR3. A single record per CDR3 protein comes from TCRdb applying MiXCR to the reads. The top ten hold 65% of the sample, which has roughly 100,000 distinct CDR3 sequences, 55% to 75% seen once.

The rearrangement joins TRBV11-2 to TRBJ2-3; 7 bases are shared with TRBD2. This TCR came from a human donor with aplastic anemia. The sequencing input was sorted CD4+, CD8+, or CD8+CD57+ T cells (not recorded which) from PBMCs. The CDR3 DNA reads as TGTGCCAGCAGCTTAAGACCAGGACTAGGAGGCGATACGCAGTATTTT. This gives the protein CASSLRPGLGGDTQYF.